Below, 26 T cell receptor beta chains from the same sample are listed, as sequenced in a study of blood T cell repertoires in COVID-19. Profiled with immunoSEQ multiplex PCR; TCRdb holds only in-frame clones, not every one. The table lists about 150,000 clones, approximately 82% of them singletons. The specimen sequenced was peripheral blood. The receptors originated from a human donor with acute or convalescent COVID-19. The donor label of this sample is uncertain.

The chain combines TRBV19 with TRBJ1-2; 7 bases are a match to TRBD1. The V segment lost 9 bases and the J segment 8 bases; nucleotides outside the gene matches: 12. Germline loops: CDR1 LNHDA, CDR2 SQIVND (reference sequence). This CDR3 contains 13 residues. The CDR3 DNA sequence: TGTGCCAGCCGCGAACAGGGGTTGGAGGGCTACACCTTC. This sequence encodes CASREQGLEGYTF.

This chain links TRBV6-5 with TRBJ1-4; a possible D gene is TRBD1 (6 bases). The V gene's germline CDR1 is MNHEY and CDR2 SVGAGI. The CDR3 loop spans 15 amino acids. V lost 10 bases, J lost 0 bases, and 15 bases lay in between. The CDR3 DNA reads as TGTGCCACCAAAGTTGGGGACACAACTAATGAAAAACTGTTTTTT. It is translated as CATKVGDTTNEKLFF.

This chain uses TRBV4-2 with TRBJ1-2; 8 nucleotides align to TRBD1. CDR3 length: 15 residues. The ends lost 4 bases at V and 3 bases at J; junction bases unmatched: 7. Germline V CDR1 and CDR2: LGHNA, YNFKEQ. The CDR3 region is CASSPGQGVDYGYTF. The CDR3 DNA sequence: TGTGCCAGCAGCCCTGGACAGGGTGTGGACTATGGCTACACCTTC.

V and J are TRBV18 and TRBJ1-1; 8 bases are shared with TRBD1. Germline CDR1 is KGHSH and CDR2 is LQKENI. Unmatched junction bases numbered 8, after V lost 5 bases and J lost 0 bases. The CDR3 totals 16 residues. CDR3 nucleotide sequence: TGTGCCAGCTCAACGACAGGGGCTCGAATGAACACTGAAGCTTTCTTT. Residues: CASSTTGARMNTEAFF.

The rearrangement joins TRBV2 to TRBJ1-3; D gene ambiguous. The CDR3 extends over 14 amino acids. Germline values: CDR1 SNHLY, CDR2 FYNNEI. V was trimmed by 6 bases and J by 2 bases, leaving 11 bases between them. CDR3 DNA: TGTGCCAGCAGCGCAGGCAGGACTGGAAACACCATATATTTT. This translates into CASSAGRTGNTIYF.

The rearrangement links TRBV7-9 to TRBJ2-2, with 8 positions matching TRBD1. In germline, CDR1 is SEHNR, CDR2 FQNEAQ (reference sequence). The V and J ends lost 5 bases and 2 bases, in that order; junction bases with no gene match: 4. The CDR3 has 15 amino acids. Here the CDR3 reads CASSQDRVNTGELFF. The CDR3 DNA sequence: TGTGCCAGCAGCCAGGACAGGGTAAACACCGGGGAGCTGTTTTTT.

This rearrangement joins TRBV5-1 to TRBJ2-2; D remains unclear. This CDR3 has 12 amino acids. V lost 1 base to trimming and J lost 7 bases, with 5 bases between them. CDR1 and CDR2 (germline): SGHRS, YFSETQ. CDR3 sequence reads: CASSLLDGELFF. DNA for the CDR3: TGCGCCAGCAGCTTGCTAGACGGGGAGCTGTTTTTT.

The chain has TRBV5-1 and TRBJ2-7; the D gene is possibly TRBD1 (5 bases). Looked up from germline, CDR1 is SGHRS and CDR2 is YFSETQ. V lost 4 bases to trimming and J lost 2 bases, with 22 bases between them. The CDR3 contains 17 residues. The CDR3 loop reads CASSPPPQGPRTYEQYF. The CDR3 nucleotides read TGCGCCAGCAGCCCACCCCCCCAGGGTCCGAGAACCTACGAGCAGTACTTC.

The chain joins TRBV11-2 to TRBJ1-1; weak D call: TRBD1 (6 bases). Trimming took off 4 bases at V and 5 bases at J, with 11 bases between the two ends. Germline V gene lookup returns CDR1 SGHAT and CDR2 FQNNGV. There are 13 residues in the CDR3. Here the CDR3 reads CASSSTGKTEAFF. DNA for the CDR3: TGTGCCAGCAGCTCGACAGGTAAAACTGAAGCTTTCTTT.

The chain employs TRBV11-2 and TRBJ2-7; weak D call: TRBD2 (5 bases). In germline, CDR1 is SGHAT, CDR2 FQNNGV. CDR3 length equals 13 residues. V gave up 7 bases and J gave up 6 bases, with 16 bases separating them. The CDR3 DNA follows: TGTGCCAGCACCTATCGGACTGACGGCGAGCAGTACTTC. This translates into CASTYRTDGEQYF.

J is TRBJ1-2 and V is TRBV6-1; tentatively, D is TRBD1 (6 bases). The CDR3 has 15 amino acids. Germline CDR1 reads MNHNS; CDR2 reads SASEGT. V lost 1 base and J lost 4, with 13 bases in between. The CDR3 sequence is CASSEGTGPFYGYTF. CDR3 nucleotides: TGTGCCAGCAGTGAAGGTACAGGGCCGTTCTATGGCTACACCTTC.

The rearrangement links TRBV18 to TRBJ2-7; unclear D gene. Trimming took 3 bases from V and 0 from J, leaving 15 bases between them. The germline V gene has CDR1 KGHSH and CDR2 LQKENI. The CDR3 runs 16 residues. CDR3 nucleotide sequence: TGTGCCAGCTCACCTTTCGGGTCGATGAGCTCCTACGAGCAGTACTTC. It yields the protein CASSPFGSMSSYEQYF.

The V call is TRBV15, the J call TRBJ2-5; the match to TRBD1 covers 7 bases. In germline, CDR1 is LNHNV, CDR2 YYDKDF (reference sequence). J was trimmed by 4 bases and V by 5 bases; bases with no gene match: 7. The CDR3 has 14 residues. The CDR3 nucleotides are TGTGCCACCAGCCCTCGACAGGGCGGAGAGACCCAGTACTTC. This codes for CATSPRQGGETQYF.

The V and J genes are TRBV15 and TRBJ2-6; tentatively, D is TRBD1 (6 bases). With 1 base removed from V and 2 bases from J, the gap between germline ends came to 9 bases. Germline V gene sequence: CDR1 LNHNV, CDR2 YYDKDF (reference sequence). There are 16 residues in the CDR3. CDR3 DNA: TGTGCCACCAGCAGAGTACAGGGAACTGGGGCCAACGTCCTGACTTTC. Translated, it gives CATSRVQGTGANVLTF. Full variable domain (rest looked up from reference TRBV15 and TRBJ2-6): DAMVIQNPRYQVTQFGKPVTLSCSQTLNHNVMYWYQQKSSQAPKLLFHYYDKDFNNEADTPDNFQSRRPNTSFCFLDIRSPGLGDTAMYLCATSRVQGTGANVLTFGAGSRLTVL.

The rearrangement links TRBV19 to TRBJ2-5; 8 nucleotides align to TRBD1. The CDR3 is 15 residues long. The trim removed 6 bases at V and 2 bases at J, leaving 8 bases unmatched. The germline V gene encodes CDR1 LNHDA and CDR2 SQIVND (reference sequence). CDR3 protein: CASREGQALQETQYF. The CDR3 DNA follows: TGTGCCAGTAGGGAGGGACAGGCTTTACAAGAGACCCAGTACTTC.

This clone was seen ten or more times. The rearrangement uses TRBV6-5 and TRBJ1-2, with 7 bases aligning to TRBD1. Per germline, CDR1 MNHEY and CDR2 SVGAGI. The CDR3 loop spans 14 amino acids. V lost 10 bases to trimming and J lost 5 bases; unmatched junction nucleotides: 13. The CDR3 nucleotides are TGTGCCACCTCCCCGGAGGGGGACAGTTATGGCTACACCTTC. Its protein is CATSPEGDSYGYTF.

The chain employs TRBV4-2 and TRBJ1-6; D unclear. Trimming left V 0 bases short and J 5 bases short, with 8 bases between. The CDR3 spans 15 residues. The V gene's germline CDR1 is LGHNA and CDR2 YNFKEQ. The CDR3 DNA follows: TGTGCCAGCAGCCAAGAAGTCCGGGATAATTCACCCCTCCACTTT. Translated, it gives CASSQEVRDNSPLHF.

V gene TRBV28 combines with J gene TRBJ2-5; tentatively, D is TRBD1 (6 bases). Per the germline V gene, CDR1 is MDHEN and CDR2 is SYDVKM. The V gene lost 7 bases and the J gene lost 2 bases, with 8 bases spanning the gap. The CDR3 contains 12 residues. This CDR3 is CASMTGQETQYF. As DNA, the CDR3 is TGTGCCAGCATGACAGGACAAGAGACCCAGTACTTC.

The V gene is TRBV7-9, the J gene TRBJ1-3, with D maybe TRBD1 (6 bases). V lost 4 bases and J 2 bases, leaving 21 bases between the germline ends. The CDR3 is made up of 18 amino acids. From germline, CDR1 is SEHNR and CDR2 FQNEAQ (reference sequence). The CDR3 coding sequence is TGTGCCAGCAGCTCGAGTCGGACAGACCCAAGGACTGGAAACACCATATATTTT. This translates into CASSSSRTDPRTGNTIYF. Filled out from reference TRBV7-9 and TRBJ1-3, the complete variable domain reads DTGVSQNPRHKITKRGQNVTFRCDPISEHNRLYWYRQTLGQGPEFLTYFQNEAQLEKSRLLSDRFSAERPKGSFSTLEIQRTEQGDSAMYLCASSSSRTDPRTGNTIYFGEGSWLTVV.

The chain is built from TRBV19 and TRBJ1-1; 7 bases match TRBD1. Germline loops: CDR1 LNHDA, CDR2 SQIVND (reference sequence). J lost 3 bases, V lost 4 bases, and 5 bases had no gene match. CDR3 length: 14 amino acids. CDR3 sequence reads: CASSKQGVDTEAFF. The CDR3 bases are TGTGCCAGTAGTAAGCAGGGGGTCGACACTGAAGCTTTCTTT.

The chain joins TRBV11-2 to TRBJ1-1; D might be TRBD1 (6 bases). Trimming stripped 1 base from V and 6 bases from J, with 9 bases between. The CDR3 length is 13 residues. Per the germline V gene, CDR1 is SGHAT and CDR2 is FQNNGV. In DNA, the CDR3 is TGTGCCAGCAGCTTAGGGGGGCCCTCTGAAGCTTTCTTT. It translates to CASSLGGPSEAFF. Looking up the rest from reference TRBV11-2 and TRBJ1-1 gives the full variable domain: EAGVAQSPRYKIIEKRQSVAFWCNPISGHATLYWYQQILGQGPKLLIQFQNNGVVDDSQLPKDRFSAERLKGVDSTLKIQPAKLEDSAVYLCASSLGGPSEAFFGQGTRLTVV.

This clone was counted between two and nine times. CDR3 bases: TGCGCCAGCAGTGGGTCGGGGGAATGGGGACTACGTGGCTACACCTTC. This codes for CASSGSGEWGLRGYTF. The chain combines TRBV10-2 with TRBJ1-2; TRBD1 is a possible D gene (5 bases). The CDR3 totals 16 residues. V lost 4 bases and J 7 bases, leaving 22 bases between the germline ends. CDR1 and CDR2 from the germline V gene are WSHSY and SAAADI.

The gene calls are TRBV5-4 and TRBJ1-5; a possible D gene is TRBD1 (6 bases). V lost 4 bases and J 6 bases, leaving 14 bases between the germline ends. CDR1 SGHNT and CDR2 YYREEE come from the germline V gene (reference sequence). CDR3 length: 14 residues. CDR3 nucleotides: TGTGCCAGCAGCCGAGCAGGGGCCACTCAGCCCCAGCATTTT. Its translation: CASSRAGATQPQHF. The full variable domain, its missing parts supplied by reference TRBV5-4 and TRBJ1-5, is ETGVTQSPTHLIKTRGQQVTLRCSSQSGHNTVSWYQQALGQGPQFIFQYYREEENGRGNFPPRFSGLQFPNYSSELNVNALELDDSALYLCASSRAGATQPQHFGDGTRLSIL.

The chain carries TRBV5-4 and TRBJ1-1; 9 bases agree with TRBD1. The CDR3 consists of 13 residues. Germline loops: CDR1 SGHNT, CDR2 YYREEE (reference sequence). The trim removed 4 bases at V and 7 bases at J, leaving 5 bases unmatched. The CDR3 protein is CASSKGQGGEAFF. CDR3 in DNA: TGTGCCAGCAGCAAGGGACAGGGCGGTGAAGCTTTCTTT. The complete variable domain, with remaining parts taken from reference TRBV5-4 and TRBJ1-1, reads ETGVTQSPTHLIKTRGQQVTLRCSSQSGHNTVSWYQQALGQGPQFIFQYYREEENGRGNFPPRFSGLQFPNYSSELNVNALELDDSALYLCASSKGQGGEAFFGQGTRLTVV.

The CDR3 nucleotides are TGTGCCAGCAGTGGATCTTCAACAGATAACTATGGCTACACCTTC. This translates into CASSGSSTDNYGYTF. V usage is TRBV25-1 and J usage is TRBJ1-2, with D unclear. The CDR3 has 15 residues. V shed 4 bases and J shed 1 base, with 13 bases lying between them. Per the germline V gene, CDR1 is MGHDK and CDR2 is SYGVNS.

The DNA of the CDR3 is TGTGCCAGCAGCGACAGGCGTTATGGCTACACCTTC. Its protein product is CASSDRRYGYTF. This chain links TRBV7-2 with TRBJ1-2; tentative D call: TRBD1 (6 bases). V lost 5 bases and J 5 bases, leaving 9 bases between the germline ends. CDR3 size: 12 residues. Germline CDR1 reads SGHTA; CDR2 reads FQGNSA.